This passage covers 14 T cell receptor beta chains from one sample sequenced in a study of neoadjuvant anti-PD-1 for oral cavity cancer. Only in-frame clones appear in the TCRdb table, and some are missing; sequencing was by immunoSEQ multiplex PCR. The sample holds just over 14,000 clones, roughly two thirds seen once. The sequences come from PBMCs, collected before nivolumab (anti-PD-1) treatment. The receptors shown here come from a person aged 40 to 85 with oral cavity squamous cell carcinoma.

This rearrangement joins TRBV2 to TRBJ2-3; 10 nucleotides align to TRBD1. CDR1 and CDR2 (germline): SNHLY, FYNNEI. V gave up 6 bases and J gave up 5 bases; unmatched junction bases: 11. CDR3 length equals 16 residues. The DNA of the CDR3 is TGTGCCAGCAGCGGACAGGGGGTAAAGTCAGGAGATACGCAGTATTTT. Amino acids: CASSGQGVKSGDTQYF.

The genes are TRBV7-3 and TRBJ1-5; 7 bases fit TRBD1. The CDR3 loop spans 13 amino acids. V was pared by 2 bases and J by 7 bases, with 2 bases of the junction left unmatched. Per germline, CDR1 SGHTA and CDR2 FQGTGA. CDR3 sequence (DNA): TGTGCCAGCAGCTTACAGGGGGGGCAGCCCCAGCATTTT. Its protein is CASSLQGGQPQHF. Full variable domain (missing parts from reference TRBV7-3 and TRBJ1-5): GAGVSQTPSNKVTEKGKYVELRCDPISGHTALYWYRQSLGQGPEFLIYFQGTGAADDSGLPNDRFFAVRPEGSVSTLKIQRTERGDSAVYLCASSLQGGQPQHFGDGTRLSIL.

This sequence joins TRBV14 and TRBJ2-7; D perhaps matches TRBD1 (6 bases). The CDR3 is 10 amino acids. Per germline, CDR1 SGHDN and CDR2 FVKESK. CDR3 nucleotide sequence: TGTCCTCAGGGGAACCACGAGCAGTACTTC. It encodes CPQGNHEQYF. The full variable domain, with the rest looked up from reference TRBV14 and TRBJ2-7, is EAGVTQFPSHSVIEKGQTVTLRCDPISGHDNLYWYRRVMGKEIKFLLHFVKESKQDESGMPNNRFLAERTGGTYSTLKVQPAELEDSGVYFCPQGNHEQYFGPGTRLTVT.

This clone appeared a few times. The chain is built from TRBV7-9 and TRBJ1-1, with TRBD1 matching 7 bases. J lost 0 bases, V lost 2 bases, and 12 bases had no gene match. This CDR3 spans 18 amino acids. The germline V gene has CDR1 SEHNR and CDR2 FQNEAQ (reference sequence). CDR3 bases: TGTGCCAGCAGCTTAATTAGGCGACAGGGTAGGTTGAACACTGAAGCTTTCTTT. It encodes CASSLIRRQGRLNTEAFF.

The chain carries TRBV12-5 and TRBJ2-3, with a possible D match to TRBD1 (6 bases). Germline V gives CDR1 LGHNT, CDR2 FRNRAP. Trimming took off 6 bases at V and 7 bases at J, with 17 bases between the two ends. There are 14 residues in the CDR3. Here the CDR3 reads CASGRDTTSYTQYF. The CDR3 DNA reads TGTGCTAGTGGCCGGGACACCACGAGTTATACGCAGTATTTT.

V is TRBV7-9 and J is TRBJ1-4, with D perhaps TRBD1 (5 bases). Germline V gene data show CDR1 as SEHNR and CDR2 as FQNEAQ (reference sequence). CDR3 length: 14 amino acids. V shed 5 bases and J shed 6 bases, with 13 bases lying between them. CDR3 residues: CASSRDGLHEKLFF. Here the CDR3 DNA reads TGTGCCAGCAGCCGGGACGGATTACATGAAAAACTGTTTTTT.

This CDR3 reads CASSLGGTYGYTF. For the CDR3, the DNA is TGTGCCAGCAGCTTGGGGGGGACCTATGGCTACACCTTC. V and J are TRBV7-2 and TRBJ1-2; TRBD1 might be the D (5 bases). Germline values: CDR1 SGHTA, CDR2 FQGNSA. CDR3 length: 13 amino acids. Trimming stripped 3 bases from V and 4 bases from J, with 9 bases between.

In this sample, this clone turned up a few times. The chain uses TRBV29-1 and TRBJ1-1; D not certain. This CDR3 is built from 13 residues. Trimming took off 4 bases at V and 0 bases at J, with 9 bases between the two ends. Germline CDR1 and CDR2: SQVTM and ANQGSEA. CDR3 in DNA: TGCAGCGTTGCAAGTCAAATGAACACTGAAGCTTTCTTT. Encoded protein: CSVASQMNTEAFF.

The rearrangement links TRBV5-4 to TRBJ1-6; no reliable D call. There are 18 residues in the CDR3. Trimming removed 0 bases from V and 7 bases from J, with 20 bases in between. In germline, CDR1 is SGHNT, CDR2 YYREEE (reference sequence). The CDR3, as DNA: TGTGCCAGCAGCTTGGAATTCCGCATGGGCGCATCCAATTCACCCCTCCACTTT. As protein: CASSLEFRMGASNSPLHF.

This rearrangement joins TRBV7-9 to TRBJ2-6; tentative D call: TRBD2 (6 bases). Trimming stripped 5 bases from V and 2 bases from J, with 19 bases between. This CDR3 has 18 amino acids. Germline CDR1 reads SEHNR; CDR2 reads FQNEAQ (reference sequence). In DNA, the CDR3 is TGTGCCAGCAGCCCGGGGGATGGGGGTCTCGCTGGGGCCAACGTCCTGACTTTC. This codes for CASSPGDGGLAGANVLTF.

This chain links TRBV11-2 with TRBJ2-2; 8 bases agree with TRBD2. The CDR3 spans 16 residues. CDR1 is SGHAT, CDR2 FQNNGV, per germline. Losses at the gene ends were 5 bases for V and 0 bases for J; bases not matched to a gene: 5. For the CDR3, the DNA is TGTGCCAGCAGCGTCACTAGCGGCGCGAACACCGGGGAGCTGTTTTTT. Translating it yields CASSVTSGANTGELFF.

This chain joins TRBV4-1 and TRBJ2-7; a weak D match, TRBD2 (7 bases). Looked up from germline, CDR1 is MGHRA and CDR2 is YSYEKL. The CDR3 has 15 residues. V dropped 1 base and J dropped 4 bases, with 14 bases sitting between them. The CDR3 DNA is TGCGCCAGCAGCCAAGGGACGGGGGGCACTTACGAGCAGTACTTC. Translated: CASSQGTGGTYEQYF.

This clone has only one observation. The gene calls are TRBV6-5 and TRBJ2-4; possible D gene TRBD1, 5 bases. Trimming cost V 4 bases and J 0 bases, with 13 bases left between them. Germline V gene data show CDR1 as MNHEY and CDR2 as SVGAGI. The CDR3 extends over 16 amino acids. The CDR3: CASSWTNLLAKNIQYF. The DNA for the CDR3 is TGTGCCAGCAGTTGGACAAACTTACTAGCCAAAAACATTCAGTACTTC.

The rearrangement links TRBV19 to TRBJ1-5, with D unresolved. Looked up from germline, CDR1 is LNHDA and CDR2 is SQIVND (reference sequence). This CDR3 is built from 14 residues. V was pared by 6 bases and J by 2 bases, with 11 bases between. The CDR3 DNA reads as TGTGCCAGTAGGGACGGAAATGGCAATCAGCCCCAGCATTTT. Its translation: CASRDGNGNQPQHF. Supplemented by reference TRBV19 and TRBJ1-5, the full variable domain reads DGGITQSPKYLFRKEGQNVTLSCEQNLNHDAMYWYRQDPGQGLRLIYYSQIVNDFQKGDIAEGYSVSREKKESFPLTVTSAQKNPTAFYLCASRDGNGNQPQHFGDGTRLSIL.